Listed here are 29 T cell receptor beta chains from one sample, sequenced in a study of CD8 T cells in ankylosing spondylitis. TCRdb fed the 5' RACE reads into MiXCR, producing one record per CDR3 protein. The sample includes 250,000 or so distinct CDR3 sequences, about 10% of them seen just once. Sequenced material: blood, either unsorted or a sorted T cell fraction (not recorded which). Receptors were obtained from a male donor with ankylosing spondylitis or in good health (not recorded which).

The genes are TRBV7-7 and TRBJ2-1; D is possibly TRBD2 (5 bases). V lost 2 bases to trimming and J lost 1 base, with 12 bases between them. CDR3 size: 16 residues. Germline-derived CDR1 and CDR2 are SSHAT and FNYEAQ (reference sequence). CDR3: CASSLYAGVSYNEQFF. CDR3 DNA sequence: TGTGCCAGCAGCTTATATGCGGGCGTTTCCTACAATGAGCAGTTCTTC. The variable domain in full, completed from reference TRBV7-7 and TRBJ2-1, reads GAGVSQSPRYKVTKRGQDVTLRCDPISSHATLYWYQQALGQGPEFLTYFNYEAQPDKSGLPSDRFSAERPEGSISTLTIQRTEQRDSAMYRCASSLYAGVSYNEQFFGPGTRLTVL.

This clonotype has more than one count but fewer than ten. J is TRBJ2-7 and V is TRBV11-2, with D perhaps assigned TRBD1 or TRBD2 (5 bases each). Germline V lookup: CDR1 SGHAT, CDR2 FQNNGV. V was trimmed by 5 bases and J by 2 bases, leaving 10 bases between them. The CDR3 sequence is 13 residues long. The CDR3 DNA sequence: TGTGCCAGCAGCCCGGGACCCGCCTACGAGCAGTACTTC. This gives the protein CASSPGPAYEQYF.

This clonotype showed up just a few times. The chain combines TRBV10-3 with TRBJ2-7; 7 bases are shared with TRBD2. CDR1 is ENHRY and CDR2 is SYGVKD in the germline V gene. After removal of 6 bases from V and 0 bases from J, the junction contained 8 bases not matched to a gene. This CDR3 has 15 amino acids. Here the CDR3 reads CAIRGGRNSSYEQYF. CDR3 in DNA: TGTGCCATCAGGGGGGGGAGAAACAGCTCCTACGAGCAGTACTTC.

Ten or more counts support this clonotype. The chain employs TRBV28 and TRBJ1-2; perhaps TRBD1 as D (6 bases). CDR1 and CDR2 from the germline V gene are MDHEN and SYDVKM. The CDR3 sequence is 13 residues long. With 3 bases removed from V and 6 bases from J, the gap between germline ends came to 11 bases. The CDR3 here is CASSFRGAHGYTF. The CDR3 DNA reads as TGTGCCAGCAGTTTCCGGGGGGCACATGGCTACACCTTC.

This clonotype was counted ten times or more. The chain recombines TRBV5-1 with TRBJ2-1; TRBD2 matches 10 bases. The trim removed 0 bases at V and 8 bases at J, leaving 5 bases unmatched. The V gene's germline CDR1 is SGHRS and CDR2 YFSETQ. CDR3 length equals 15 residues. The chain's CDR3 is CASSLEGLAWYEQFF. CDR3 coding DNA: TGCGCCAGCAGCTTGGAGGGACTAGCGTGGTATGAGCAGTTCTTC.

This chain joins TRBV5-1 and TRBJ2-1; 7 bases fit TRBD2. Germline V lookup: CDR1 SGHRS, CDR2 YFSETQ. V lost 6 bases to trimming and J lost 7 bases; unmatched junction nucleotides: 13. CDR3 size: 15 residues. In DNA, the CDR3 is TGCGCCAGCACCACTGCCGGGGGGTCGGGAAATGAGCAGTTCTTC. As protein: CASTTAGGSGNEQFF.

This rearrangement joins TRBV7-3 to TRBJ2-2, with a tentative D call TRBD1 (5 bases). V lost 1 base and J lost 0, with 9 bases in between. Per germline, CDR1 SGHTA and CDR2 FQGTGA. CDR3 length equals 16 residues. The CDR3 DNA follows: TGTGCCAGCAGCTTAAGGGGCGGTGCGAACACCGGGGAGCTGTTTTTT. This sequence encodes CASSLRGGANTGELFF.

Comment on this clonotype: A much bigger clone sits one base away, suggesting this may be a read error. The gene calls are TRBV5-5 and TRBJ1-1, with a weak D call TRBD1 (6 bases). Germline V lookup: CDR1 SGHKS, CDR2 YYEKEE (reference sequence). The CDR3 sequence is 15 residues long. The CDR3 reads CASSSGGAENTAAFF. DNA of the CDR3: TGTGCCAGCAGCTCGGGGGGGGCAGAGAACACTGCAGCTTTCTTT.

In this sample, this clonotype turned up many times. This chain connects TRBV9 to TRBJ2-1; no clear D. Germline loops: CDR1 SGDLS, CDR2 YYNGEE. This CDR3 contains 11 residues. V lost 4 bases and J 8 bases, leaving 7 bases between the germline ends. The CDR3 nucleotides are TGTGCCAGCAGCCTACAGCATGAGCAGTTCTTC. Translation gives CASSLQHEQFF.

Only one count was recorded for this clonotype. V gene TRBV4-2 combines with J gene TRBJ2-1; tentative D call: TRBD2 (5 bases). Germline CDR1 reads LGHNA; CDR2 reads YNFKEQ. The CDR3 is 14 amino acids. Trimming removed 4 bases from V and 8 bases from J, with 15 bases in between. The CDR3 here is CASSPGIVADEQFF. CDR3 coding DNA: TGTGCCAGCAGCCCCGGGATCGTCGCGGATGAGCAGTTCTTC.

This clonotype has ten or more counts. The chain carries TRBV6-1 and TRBJ1-6; TRBD1 matches at 7 bases. Germline V gene sequence: CDR1 MNHNS, CDR2 SASEGT. The CDR3 is 14 residues long. V was pared by 5 bases and J by 4 bases, with 2 bases of the junction left unmatched. The CDR3 protein is CASSTGQYNSPLHF. The CDR3 coding sequence is TGTGCCAGCAGTACGGGACAGTATAATTCACCCCTCCACTTT.

Ten or more counts support this clonotype. J is TRBJ2-2 and V is TRBV5-1, with D possibly TRBD2 on 6 matching bases. Germline values: CDR1 SGHRS, CDR2 YFSETQ. This CDR3 has 14 residues. V lost 4 bases to trimming and J lost 5 bases, with 12 bases between them. CDR3 residues: CASSLPRETGELFF. The CDR3 DNA sequence: TGCGCCAGCAGCCTCCCCCGGGAGACCGGGGAGCTGTTTTTT.

V is TRBV4-1 and J is TRBJ2-7, with D unclear. Germline CDR1 is MGHRA and CDR2 is YSYEKL. The CDR3 length is 13 residues. The V and J ends lost 3 bases and 0 bases respectively, with 6 bases between them. The chain's CDR3 is CASSHRTSYEQYF. The DNA for the CDR3 is TGCGCCAGCAGCCACAGGACCTCCTACGAGCAGTACTTC.

This clonotype showed up many times. The chain is built from TRBV6-4 and TRBJ1-1, with D possibly matching TRBD1 (6 bases). Germline loops: CDR1 MRHNA, CDR2 SNTAGT. V lost 6 bases, J lost 5 bases, and 7 bases lay in between. This CDR3 region has 11 residues. In DNA, the CDR3 is TGTGCCAGCAGGAGGGGGACTGAAGCTTTCTTT. It is translated as CASRRGTEAFF.

This clonotype came up many times. The V call is TRBV6-1, the J call TRBJ2-5; the D gene is possibly TRBD2 (5 bases). V shed 8 bases and J shed 5 bases, with 15 bases lying between them. Germline V CDR1 and CDR2: MNHNS, SASEGT. The CDR3 has 13 residues. The CDR3: CASSEGAEETQYF. The CDR3, as DNA: TGTGCCAGCTCCGAGGGCGCAGAGGAGACCCAGTACTTC.

A few counts support this clonotype. This sequence may be a read error, since a much larger clone differs from it by one base. The chain employs TRBV3-1 and TRBJ1-6; 8 nucleotides match TRBD1. Germline loops: CDR1 LGHDT, CDR2 YNNKEL (reference sequence). The CDR3 totals 17 residues. CDR3 amino acids: CACSQVFRQGADSPLHF. CDR3 sequence (DNA): TGTGCCTGCAGCCAAGTGTTTCGGCAGGGGGCTGATTCACCCCTCCACTTT.

This sequence joins TRBV15 and TRBJ1-1; D not certain. Germline V gives CDR1 LNHNV, CDR2 YYDKDF (reference sequence). The CDR3 has 13 amino acids. Trimming removed 0 bases at V and 2 bases at J, with 4 bases between. The CDR3 nucleotides are TGTGCCACCAGCAGAGATTACAACACTGAAGCTTTCTTT. This codes for CATSRDYNTEAFF.

This clonotype was observed at least ten times. The rearrangement links TRBV12-3 or TRBV12-4 to TRBJ2-3; D remains unclear. CDR3 length: 12 amino acids. V lost 5 bases and J lost 8, with 11 bases in between. The CDR3 nucleotides are TGTGCCAGCAGTCTCCCCTACCTTACGCAGTATTTT. It specifies CASSLPYLTQYF.

This clonotype was seen repeatedly, ten times or more. The rearrangement joins TRBV24-1 to TRBJ2-5; D not resolved. The V end was cut by 1 base, the J end by 4 bases, with 15 bases between. Germline V gene data show CDR1 as KGHDR and CDR2 as SFDVKD. The CDR3 loop spans 16 amino acids. This CDR3 is CATSDFTGFKRETQYF. CDR3 nucleotide sequence: TGTGCCACCAGTGATTTCACTGGCTTCAAGCGAGAGACCCAGTACTTC.

The sample holds a few counts of this clonotype. This chain uses TRBV5-1 with TRBJ1-1; tentative D call: TRBD1 (5 bases). Germline V gene lookup returns CDR1 SGHRS and CDR2 YFSETQ. Trimming removed 4 bases at V and 4 bases at J, with 8 bases between. CDR3 length: 12 residues. The CDR3 sequence: CASSGGTTEAFF. The CDR3 DNA follows: TGCGCCAGCAGCGGGGGTACCACTGAAGCTTTCTTT.

This clonotype was detected ten times or more. V and J are TRBV20-1 and TRBJ2-5; D may correspond to TRBD1 or TRBD2 (5 bases each). Trimming left V 0 bases short and J 3 bases short, with 11 bases between. This CDR3 is built from 14 residues. Germline lookup yields CDR1 DFQATT and CDR2 SNEGSKA (reference sequence). The CDR3 here is CSARDWVGEETQYF. The CDR3 DNA is TGCAGTGCTAGAGATTGGGTGGGGGAAGAGACCCAGTACTTC.

Only a few counts were recorded for this clonotype. CDR3 in amino acids: CASSLPAGGSHEQYF. In nucleotides, the CDR3 is TGTGCCAGCAGCTTACCAGCGGGGGGATCCCACGAGCAGTACTTC. This chain uses TRBV7-6 with TRBJ2-7, with 9 bases identical to TRBD2. This CDR3 comprises 15 residues. Trimming at V came to 2 bases and at J to 5 bases, leaving 7 bases not matched to a gene. CDR1 is SGHVS and CDR2 is FNYEAQ in the germline V gene.

This clonotype has a handful of counts. The rearrangement joins TRBV4-1 to TRBJ2-7; 8 bases line up with TRBD2. The germline V gene encodes CDR1 MGHRA and CDR2 YSYEKL. V trimming: 3 bases; J trimming: 4 bases; junction bases outside the gene matches: 11. The CDR3 length is 16 residues. The chain's CDR3 is CASSHGRGGRIYEQYF. The CDR3 nucleotides read TGCGCCAGCAGCCACGGACGGGGGGGGCGGATTTACGAGCAGTACTTC.

The chain uses TRBV6-2 or TRBV6-3 and TRBJ2-3, with unresolved D. The CDR3 sequence is 15 residues long. Germline V gene lookup returns CDR1 MNHEY and CDR2 SVGEGT. CDR3 amino acids: CSSRYDLWVKDTQYF. CDR3 DNA sequence: TGTTCCTCCCGCTACGACCTCTGGGTGAAAGATACGCAGTATTTT.

This clonotype was detected ten times or more. The rearrangement uses TRBV5-4 and TRBJ1-1, with D possibly matching TRBD1 (6 bases). Germline lookup yields CDR1 SGHNT and CDR2 YYREEE (reference sequence). Trimming stripped 2 bases from V and 2 bases from J, with 10 bases between. The CDR3 is made up of 14 amino acids. The CDR3 DNA reads as TGTGCCAGCAGCTTTACAGGGTATAACACTGAAGCTTTCTTT. Protein product: CASSFTGYNTEAFF.

This clonotype was observed at least ten times. The CDR3 bases are TGTGCCAGCAGCCAAGTTTGGCGGGATGGCTACGAGCAGTACTTC. It yields the protein CASSQVWRDGYEQYF. The V call is TRBV4-2, the J call TRBJ2-7; D is perhaps TRBD2 (6 bases). V was shortened by 1 base and J by 3 bases, with 13 bases between the two germline ends. Germline assignment: CDR1 LGHNA and CDR2 YNFKEQ. CDR3 length: 15 residues.

The table lists this clonotype with many counts. The V gene is TRBV5-1, the J gene TRBJ2-1, with D hard to call. Trimming pared 4 bases from V and 6 bases from J, leaving 11 bases between. CDR1 SGHRS and CDR2 YFSETQ come from the germline V gene. CDR3 length: 13 residues. CDR3 DNA: TGCGCCAGCAGCCAGATTGGCAGCAATGAGCAGTTCTTC. Translating gives CASSQIGSNEQFF.

This clonotype was picked up many times. The chain is built from TRBV20-1 and TRBJ1-6; 7 nucleotides agree with TRBD1. The CDR3 totals 15 residues. Germline V gives CDR1 DFQATT, CDR2 SNEGSKA (reference sequence). V lost 3 bases, J lost 7 bases, and 9 bases stayed unmatched. As DNA, the CDR3 is TGCAGTGCTAGGGCCCCGGGACAGCCAAATTCACCCCTCCACTTT. This encodes CSARAPGQPNSPLHF.

This clonotype has more than one count but fewer than ten. V and J are TRBV4-1 and TRBJ2-7, with unresolved D. The CDR3 totals 15 residues. Trimming left V 1 base short and J 3 bases short, with 13 bases between. Germline values: CDR1 MGHRA, CDR2 YSYEKL. Written as DNA, the CDR3 is TGCGCCAGCAGCCAAGCTACCAACCTTGACTACGAGCAGTACTTC. Encoded protein: CASSQATNLDYEQYF.